These 29 T cell receptor beta chains were sequenced from one sample in a study of T cell responses to AZD1222 COVID-19 vaccine. Here immunoSEQ multiplex PCR was the method, and the copy in TCRdb shows in-frame clones only, minus some. The sample yields approximately 100,000 clones, approximately 89% seen once. This specimen consisted of peripheral blood, obtained on day 0 of AZD1222 vaccination. The receptors shown here come from an adult in good health.

The chain recombines TRBV6-4 with TRBJ2-1; D is perhaps TRBD2 (5 bases). The CDR3 runs 15 residues. Germline V gives CDR1 MRHNA, CDR2 SNTAGT. Trimming cost V 2 bases and J 1 base, with 9 bases left between them. The CDR3 sequence is CASSDEGRSYNEQFF. DNA of the CDR3: TGTGCCAGCAGTGACGAGGGTAGGTCCTACAATGAGCAGTTCTTC.

The rearrangement links TRBV5-1 to TRBJ1-2; the D gene is possibly TRBD1 (5 bases). Germline lookup yields CDR1 SGHRS and CDR2 YFSETQ. The V end was cut by 4 bases, the J end by 4 bases, with 14 bases between. The CDR3 runs to 14 residues. The CDR3 DNA sequence: TGCGCCAGCAGCCCCTATGGGGGGAGCTATGGCTACACCTTC. Translated, it gives CASSPYGGSYGYTF.

This clone was seen a single time. The chain carries TRBV11-2 and TRBJ2-7; tentative D call: TRBD2 (8 bases). Germline CDR1 reads SGHAT; CDR2 reads FQNNGV. The CDR3 is made up of 16 amino acids. Trimming removed 1 base from V and 1 base from J, with 14 bases in between. The chain's CDR3 is CASSLGGGTVSYEQYF. The CDR3, as DNA: TGTGCCAGCAGCTTAGGCGGGGGGACAGTATCCTACGAGCAGTACTTC.

This clone is a singleton in its sample. The chain couples TRBV5-1 to TRBJ1-4, with D hard to call. Germline-derived CDR1 and CDR2 are SGHRS and YFSETQ. The ends were cut back, 5 bases at V and 1 base at J, with 15 bases in the middle. The CDR3 spans 16 residues. CDR3 sequence (DNA): TGCGCCAGCAGAGGCGGAAAAGGGATAACTAATGAAAAACTGTTTTTT. Translated: CASRGGKGITNEKLFF. The variable domain in full, with the rest retrieved from reference TRBV5-1 and TRBJ1-4, is KAGVTQTPRYLIKTRGQQVTLSCSPISGHRSVSWYQQTPGQGLQFLFEYFSETQRNKGNFPGRFSGRQFSNSRSEMNVSTLELGDSALYLCASRGGKGITNEKLFFGSGTQLSVL.

The chain recombines TRBV12-5 with TRBJ1-1, with 7 bases aligning to TRBD1. The CDR3 consists of 17 residues. Germline assignment: CDR1 LGHNT and CDR2 FRNRAP. V lost 2 bases, J lost 1 base, and 10 bases stayed unmatched. CDR3 loop: CASGLSSGGKKNTEAFF. The CDR3 DNA follows: TGTGCTAGTGGTTTGTCCTCAGGGGGAAAGAAGAACACTGAAGCTTTCTTT.

Details on this clone: Given a much more abundant clone one base away, this may be a read error. The chain combines TRBV7-9 with TRBJ1-1; the D is unclear. Germline V gene sequence: CDR1 SEHNR, CDR2 FQNEAQ (reference sequence). CDR3 length: 11 residues. V gave up 8 bases and J gave up 0 bases, with 4 bases separating them. CDR3 amino acids: CASRMNTEAFF. Written as DNA, the CDR3 is TGTGCCAGCCGTATGAACACTGAAGCTTTCTTT.

The chain employs TRBV28 and TRBJ2-4; D uncertain. The length of the CDR3 is 13 residues. Germline CDR1 is MDHEN and CDR2 is SYDVKM. Trimming removed 2 bases at V and 6 bases at J, with 8 bases between. The CDR3 sequence is CASSLEAGNIQYF. CDR3 nucleotides: TGTGCCAGCAGTTTAGAGGCTGGAAACATTCAGTACTTC.

The gene calls are TRBV27 and TRBJ2-2; no reliable D call. Germline CDR1 and CDR2: MNHEY and SMNVEV (reference sequence). V gave up 6 bases and J gave up 7 bases, with 9 bases separating them. The CDR3 sequence is 12 residues long. The CDR3 is CASSFGLGELFF. CDR3 nucleotides: TGTGCCAGCAGCTTCGGGCTCGGGGAGCTGTTTTTT.

The J gene is TRBJ1-5, the V gene TRBV19; D is unclear. Trimming cost V 1 base and J 0 bases, with 7 bases left between them. Per the germline V gene, CDR1 is LNHDA and CDR2 is SQIVND (reference sequence). CDR3 length: 15 residues. CDR3 region: CASSIGQNSNQPQHF. CDR3 DNA sequence: TGTGCCAGTAGTATAGGACAAAATAGCAATCAGCCCCAGCATTTT.

At least ten counts were recorded for this clone. The chain couples TRBV5-8 to TRBJ1-2; 12 bases fit TRBD1. The CDR3 totals 15 residues. From germline, CDR1 is SGHTS and CDR2 YDEGEE. The ends lost 4 bases at V and 3 bases at J; junction bases unmatched: 4. The CDR3 DNA sequence: TGTGCCAGCAGCACCGGGACAGGGGGCGACTATGGCTACACCTTC. Protein sequence: CASSTGTGGDYGYTF.

The chain links TRBV6-5 to TRBJ1-4; D is unclear. The CDR3 is 14 residues long. CDR1 is MNHEY and CDR2 is SVGAGI in the germline V gene. Deletions cut 6 bases from V and 8 bases from J, with 16 bases between. The CDR3 is CASRTGQAAEKLFF. The CDR3 DNA sequence: TGTGCCAGCAGAACCGGGCAGGCGGCCGAAAAACTGTTTTTT.

This clone was observed a single time. The chain couples TRBV10-2 to TRBJ1-1; the D is unclear. This CDR3 has 16 amino acids. V was trimmed by 4 bases and J by 3 bases, leaving 18 bases between them. Germline CDR1 is WSHSY and CDR2 is SAAADI. CDR3 nucleotide sequence: TGCGCCAGCAGTGGAGGCCGGGGAAATTGGGACACTGAAGCTTTCTTT. Its translation is CASSGGRGNWDTEAFF.

This sequence joins TRBV7-3 and TRBJ2-1, with 7 bases matching TRBD2. V lost 2 bases to trimming and J lost 3 bases; unmatched junction nucleotides: 7. CDR3 length: 16 residues. Germline CDR1 reads SGHTA; CDR2 reads FQGTGA. The CDR3 DNA follows: TGTGCCAGCAGCTTAGAATCCGGGACTAACTACAATGAGCAGTTCTTC. It codes for CASSLESGTNYNEQFF.

V usage is TRBV28 and J usage is TRBJ1-2; possible D gene TRBD1, 6 bases. The CDR3 has 15 residues. V was shortened by 2 bases and J by 2 bases, with 12 bases between the two germline ends. Per germline, CDR1 MDHEN and CDR2 SYDVKM. The CDR3 reads CASSLVSRGNYGYTF. The CDR3 region has the DNA TGTGCCAGCAGTTTAGTTAGTAGGGGGAACTATGGCTACACCTTC.

This clone was detected a few times. V usage is TRBV3-1 (or the pseudogene TRBV3-2) and J usage is TRBJ1-1, with 8 bases lining up with TRBD1. Germline V gene data show CDR1 as LGHDT and CDR2 as YNNKEL (reference sequence). V gave up 3 bases and J gave up 8 bases; unmatched junction bases: 5. This CDR3 is built from 13 residues. The CDR3 region has the DNA TGTGCCAGCAGCCACGTTCGGGACAGGGAAGCTTTCTTT. It codes for CASSHVRDREAFF.

The chain joins TRBV28 to TRBJ2-2, with no clear D. CDR1 and CDR2 from the germline V gene are MDHEN and SYDVKM. Deletions cut 6 bases from V and 2 bases from J, with 7 bases between. The CDR3 contains 13 residues. The CDR3 protein is CASSLVNTGELFF. DNA of the CDR3: TGTGCCAGCAGCCTAGTCAACACCGGGGAGCTGTTTTTT.

The sample holds one count of this clone. The rearrangement links TRBV30 to TRBJ1-5; 8 bases agree with TRBD1. CDR3 length: 15 residues. Germline lookup yields CDR1 GTSNPN and CDR2 SVGIG (reference sequence). The J segment lost 4 bases and the V segment lost 0 bases, leaving 5 bases of the junction unmatched. The CDR3 nucleotides read TGTGCCTGGAGTGTGAAAGGACAGGGAAATCAGCCCCAGCATTTT. The encoded protein is CAWSVKGQGNQPQHF.

The rearrangement uses TRBV5-1 and TRBJ2-1, with D possibly matching TRBD2 (7 bases). Trimming took 5 bases from V and 3 from J, leaving 15 bases between them. The length of the CDR3 is 15 residues. Germline assignment: CDR1 SGHRS and CDR2 YFSETQ. The CDR3 DNA is TGCGCCAGCAGGCTTAAGGGGGGGATCTACAATGAGCAGTTCTTC. Translation gives CASRLKGGIYNEQFF.

This clone has more than one count but fewer than ten. This chain connects TRBV3-1 (or the pseudogene TRBV3-2) to TRBJ1-6, with 8 bases lining up with TRBD1. CDR3 length: 14 residues. From germline, CDR1 is LGHDT and CDR2 YNNKEL (reference sequence). The trim removed 4 bases at V and 7 bases at J, leaving 3 bases unmatched. The CDR3 reads CASSPTGANSPLHF. The CDR3 DNA is TGTGCCAGCAGCCCGACAGGGGCAAATTCACCCCTCCACTTT.

The chain has TRBV6-1 and TRBJ1-5; weak D call: TRBD1 (5 bases). CDR1 and CDR2 from the germline V gene are MNHNS and SASEGT. There are 14 residues in the CDR3. V shed 3 bases and J shed 7 bases, with 13 bases lying between them. The CDR3 reads CASSDPTVSQPQHF. The CDR3 DNA reads as TGTGCCAGCAGTGACCCGACAGTGTCGCAGCCCCAGCATTTT.

V gene TRBV13 combines with J gene TRBJ2-7; either TRBD1 or TRBD2 may supply D (5 bases each). Germline V gives CDR1 PRHDT, CDR2 FYEKMQ (reference sequence). Trimming left V 2 bases short and J 2 bases short, with 10 bases between. CDR3 length: 14 amino acids. The CDR3: CASSLFQGAYEQYF. The CDR3 bases are TGTGCCAGCAGCTTATTCCAGGGAGCCTACGAGCAGTACTTC. Full variable domain (rest looked up from reference TRBV13 and TRBJ2-7): AAGVIQSPRHLIKEKRETATLKCYPIPRHDTVYWYQQGPGQDPQFLISFYEKMQSDKGSIPDRFSAQQFSDYHSELNMSSLELGDSALYFCASSLFQGAYEQYFGPGTRLTVT.

This rearrangement joins TRBV20-1 to TRBJ2-1, with 10 bases matching TRBD2. The germline gives CDR1 DFQATT, CDR2 SNEGSKA (reference sequence). There are 18 residues in the CDR3. V lost 3 bases and J lost 3; bases outside the gene matches: 14. The CDR3 DNA sequence: TGCAGTGCTAGTAAGAGTAGCGGGGGGCGAATTCTCTACAATGAGCAGTTCTTC. Protein: CSASKSSGGRILYNEQFF.

This clone was found a few times. The same CDR3 is also encoded by other DNA sequences in this sample. The chain has TRBV6-5 and TRBJ1-1; no reliable D call. Germline V gives CDR1 MNHEY, CDR2 SVGAGI. V was shortened by 0 bases and J by 1 base, with 3 bases between the two germline ends. The CDR3 totals 13 residues. CDR3 sequence reads: CASSYSRNTEAFF. In nucleotides, the CDR3 is TGTGCCAGCAGTTACTCGAGGAACACTGAAGCTTTCTTT.

J is TRBJ2-7 and V is TRBV27; 7 bases map to TRBD2. With V trimmed by 5 bases and J by 0 bases, 7 bases remained unmatched. Looked up from germline, CDR1 is MNHEY and CDR2 is SMNVEV (reference sequence). The CDR3 is 15 residues long. For the CDR3, the DNA is TGTGCCAGCAGTGGACGGGGGAGGGCCTCCTACGAGCAGTACTTC. Protein sequence: CASSGRGRASYEQYF.

V usage is TRBV11-2 and J usage is TRBJ2-5; D possibly uses TRBD1 or TRBD2 (5 bases each). V shed 4 bases and J shed 2 bases, with 17 bases lying between them. CDR1 is SGHAT, CDR2 FQNNGV, per germline. The CDR3 length is 16 residues. The CDR3 nucleotides are TGTGCCAGCAGCTCATGGGTCAGCGGACAACAAGAGACCCAGTACTTC. This codes for CASSSWVSGQQETQYF.

The chain uses TRBV21-1 and TRBJ2-1; whether TRBD2, the table's D call, matches the DNA was not checked. TRBV21-1 is listed as a pseudogene. This CDR3 spans 16 amino acids. CDR3 DNA sequence: TGTGCCAGCATTCACCCGCGCGCTAGCGGGACGAATGAGCAGTTCTTC. It is translated as CASIHPRASGTNEQFF.

The chain is built from TRBV7-2 and TRBJ1-1; maybe TRBD1 (5 bases). The CDR3 is made up of 13 amino acids. Trimming shortened V by 6 bases and J by 4 bases, and 12 bases separated the two germline ends. Looked up from germline, CDR1 is SGHTA and CDR2 is FQGNSA. The CDR3: CASSTGVGTEAFF. CDR3 nucleotides: TGTGCCAGCAGTACGGGGGTAGGCACTGAAGCTTTCTTT. The full variable domain, rest sourced from reference TRBV7-2 and TRBJ1-1, is GAGVSQSPSNKVTEKGKDVELRCDPISGHTALYWYRQSLGQGLEFLIYFQGNSAPDKSGLPSDRFSAERTGGSVSTLTIQRTQQEDSAVYLCASSTGVGTEAFFGQGTRLTVV.

This chain joins TRBV2 and TRBJ1-2; no clear D gene. This CDR3 spans 14 amino acids. Germline V gene data show CDR1 as SNHLY and CDR2 as FYNNEI. The germline V and J ends were trimmed by 4 bases and 3 bases, with 12 bases remaining between them. The CDR3 loop reads CASSGNRADYGYTF. The CDR3 DNA reads TGTGCCAGCAGTGGTAATAGGGCAGACTATGGCTACACCTTC.

The chain carries TRBV6-2 or TRBV6-3 and TRBJ2-6; D unclear. V gave up 2 bases and J gave up 0 bases, with 2 bases separating them. The CDR3 consists of 14 residues. CDR1 MNHEY and CDR2 SVGEGT come from the germline V gene. The CDR3 loop is CASSYNSGANVLTF. The CDR3 DNA follows: TGTGCCAGCAGTTACAACTCTGGGGCCAACGTCCTGACTTTC.